Following are 26 T cell receptor beta chains from one sample sequenced in a study of spatial heterogeneity in lung cancer. Time point noted: blood at routine non-recurrence follow-up after resection. TCRdb reprocessed the 5' RACE reads with MiXCR, giving one entry per CDR3 protein. Counted here are around 29,000 distinct CDR3 sequences, roughly a tenth occurring once; the ten biggest clones make up around 27%. Sequenced here: PBMCs, sampled at follow-up. These receptors all stem from a female donor with early-stage non-small cell lung cancer.

The sample holds many counts of this clonotype. The chain uses TRBV28 and TRBJ2-7, with 12 bases identical to TRBD2. This CDR3 has 17 amino acids. Germline assignment: CDR1 MDHEN and CDR2 SYDVKM. J lost 1 base, V lost 6 bases, and 10 bases had no gene match. CDR3 nucleotide sequence: TGTGCCAGCAGCTTCGGACTAGCGGGGATCCAATCCTACGAGCAGTACTTC. Translating gives CASSFGLAGIQSYEQYF.

This clonotype showed up just a few times. The chain uses TRBV15 and TRBJ2-7; tentatively, D is TRBD2 (5 bases). V was shortened by 5 bases and J by 5 bases, with 16 bases between the two germline ends. This CDR3 has 14 amino acids. Germline V gene lookup returns CDR1 LNHNV and CDR2 YYDKDF (reference sequence). CDR3 residues: CATSLTGLRDEQYF. The CDR3 nucleotides are TGTGCCACCAGCCTCACGGGCCTGAGGGACGAGCAGTACTTC. Drawing the rest from reference TRBV15 and TRBJ2-7, the complete variable domain is DAMVIQNPRYQVTQFGKPVTLSCSQTLNHNVMYWYQQKSSQAPKLLFHYYDKDFNNEADTPDNFQSRRPNTSFCFLDIRSPGLGDTAMYLCATSLTGLRDEQYFGPGTRLTVT.

There are many counts of this clonotype. The chain couples TRBV28 to TRBJ2-5; D gene uncertain. Trimming cost V 5 bases and J 2 bases, with 12 bases left between them. Germline assignment: CDR1 MDHEN and CDR2 SYDVKM. The CDR3 spans 14 residues. The CDR3: CASSPHRAQETQYF. The CDR3 DNA reads as TGTGCCAGCAGTCCCCACAGAGCACAAGAGACCCAGTACTTC.

This clonotype was seen repeatedly, ten times or more. V and J are TRBV7-2 and TRBJ2-7, with D unclear. The germline V and J ends were trimmed by 1 base and 2 bases, with 12 bases remaining between them. The length of the CDR3 is 15 residues. Per the germline V gene, CDR1 is SGHTA and CDR2 is FQGNSA. The CDR3 spells CASSLEAQSAYEQYF. For the CDR3, the DNA is TGTGCCAGCAGCTTAGAGGCACAGAGTGCCTACGAGCAGTACTTC.

This chain joins TRBV6-2 or TRBV6-3 and TRBJ2-1; unclear D gene. The CDR3 loop spans 15 amino acids. Trimming stripped 4 bases from V and 4 bases from J, with 14 bases between. Germline-derived CDR1 and CDR2 are MNHEY and SVGEGT. The CDR3 bases are TGTGCCAGCAGTTCTGGGCCGGGTTATTACAATGAGCAGTTCTTC. Protein product: CASSSGPGYYNEQFF.

This clonotype has ten or more counts. The chain employs TRBV3-1 and TRBJ2-7; D remains ambiguous. Trimming took off 3 bases at V and 6 bases at J, with 9 bases between the two ends. CDR1 and CDR2 (germline): LGHDT, YNNKEL (reference sequence). The CDR3 has 12 amino acids. CDR3 coding DNA: TGTGCCAGCAGCCAGGTGAATACCGAGCAGTACTTC. Amino acids: CASSQVNTEQYF.

This clonotype rates as medium-sized. This rearrangement joins TRBV29-1 to TRBJ2-2; 7 nucleotides line up with TRBD1. Germline CDR1 reads SQVTM; CDR2 reads ANQGSEA. J lost 7 bases, V lost 3 bases, and 11 bases had no gene match. The CDR3 is made up of 15 amino acids. The CDR3 loop reads CSVDKADRDSGELFF. As DNA, the CDR3 is TGCAGCGTTGACAAGGCCGACAGGGATAGCGGGGAGCTGTTTTTT.

This clonotype has only a few counts. The V and J genes are TRBV12-3 or TRBV12-4 and TRBJ2-7; 7 bases agree with TRBD2. Trimming at V came to 3 bases and at J to 9 bases, leaving 5 bases not matched to a gene. This CDR3 has 12 amino acids. The CDR3 bases are TGTGCCAGCAGTTTCCGGGGCGGGGGGCAGTACTTC. Its protein product is CASSFRGGGQYF.

This clonotype was counted only a few times. The genes are TRBV30 and TRBJ2-2; D is ambiguous. The V end was cut by 5 bases, the J end by 6 bases, with 10 bases between. This CDR3 is built from 12 residues. Germline CDR1 reads GTSNPN; CDR2 reads SVGIG (reference sequence). The CDR3 spells CAWARAAGELFF. The CDR3 DNA reads as TGTGCCTGGGCTAGGGCGGCCGGGGAGCTGTTTTTT.

The V call is TRBV29-1, the J call TRBJ2-1; 9 positions match TRBD2. Germline values: CDR1 SQVTM, CDR2 ANQGSEA. The CDR3 is made up of 14 amino acids. The junction had 12 bases not matched to a gene; V was cut back by 8 bases and J by 7 bases. The CDR3 here is CSTPVGSGGNEQFF. In DNA, the CDR3 is TGCAGCACCCCCGTGGGTAGCGGGGGTAATGAGCAGTTCTTC.

In its sample, this clonotype was seen many times. The J gene is TRBJ2-1, the V gene TRBV11-1; 7 bases match TRBD1. Trimming cost V 2 bases and J 14 bases; bases outside gene matches: 9. This CDR3 has 13 residues. CDR1 SGHAT and CDR2 FQDESV come from the germline V gene (reference sequence). CDR3 sequence: CASSLNKGGLEFF. CDR3 nucleotide sequence: TGTGCCAGCAGCTTAAACAAAGGGGGCTTAGAGTTCTTC.

This clonotype occurred many times. The chain joins TRBV6-1 to TRBJ1-1, with 10 bases fitting TRBD1. CDR3 size: 14 residues. Germline CDR1 MNHNS, CDR2 SASEGT. With 6 bases clipped from V and 5 bases from J, the junction kept 6 bases outside the gene matches. In nucleotides, the CDR3 is TGTGCCAGCAGGACCGGGACAGGGGTTACTGAAGCTTTCTTT. Translated, it gives CASRTGTGVTEAFF.

This clonotype came up many times. V is TRBV7-2 and J is TRBJ2-3; no clear D. The CDR3 is 15 amino acids. V was pared by 7 bases and J by 1 base, with 15 bases between. Germline V gives CDR1 SGHTA, CDR2 FQGNSA. The CDR3: CASNPMLARTDTQYF. CDR3 sequence (DNA): TGTGCCAGCAATCCTATGTTGGCGCGCACAGATACGCAGTATTTT.

The CDR3 DNA sequence: TGTGCCAGCAGCTCCGACAGGGGCTACGAGCAGTACTTC. Translated, it gives CASSSDRGYEQYF. The J gene is TRBJ2-7, the V gene TRBV7-2, with 8 bases fitting TRBD1. V dropped 4 bases and J dropped 3; count of bases not matched to a gene: 2. The length of the CDR3 is 13 residues. The germline gives CDR1 SGHTA, CDR2 FQGNSA.

Turning to this clonotype: A much larger clone differs from this one at a single base, so this may be a read error. The gene calls are TRBV29-1 and TRBJ1-2; tentative D call: TRBD1 (6 bases). The CDR3 extends over 12 amino acids. The ends were cut back, 6 bases at V and 3 bases at J, with 11 bases in the middle. Per the germline V gene, CDR1 is SQVTM and CDR2 is ANQGSEA. CDR3: CSVGDNHYGYTF. The CDR3 DNA sequence: TGCAGCGTCGGGGACAACCACTATGGCTACACCTTC. The full variable domain, its missing parts supplied by reference TRBV29-1 and TRBJ1-2, is SAVISQKPSRDICQRGTSLTIQCQVDSQVTMMFWYRQQPGQSLTLIATANQGSEATYESGFVIDKFPISRPNLTFSTLTVSNMSPEDSSIYLCSVGDNHYGYTFGSGTRLTVV.

This clonotype showed up just a few times. The V gene is TRBV29-1, the J gene TRBJ2-5, with D hard to call. The CDR3 is 13 residues long. With 1 base removed from V and 5 bases from J, the gap between germline ends came to 11 bases. In germline, CDR1 is SQVTM, CDR2 ANQGSEA. In DNA, the CDR3 is TGCAGCGTTGAAGTCATAGTAGGCGAGACCCAGTACTTC. This gives the protein CSVEVIVGETQYF.

Many counts were recorded for this clonotype. The CDR3 bases are TGTGCCAGCAGCCAAGAGGGAAACAGGGCCTTCGCGAACACCGGGGAGCTGTTTTTT. This gives the protein CASSQEGNRAFANTGELFF. The chain has TRBV4-2 and TRBJ2-2, with a possible D match to TRBD1 (6 bases). In germline, CDR1 is LGHNA, CDR2 YNFKEQ. The CDR3 is 19 residues long. V was shortened by 0 bases and J by 0 bases, with 17 bases between the two germline ends.

This clonotype has at least ten counts. The chain combines TRBV3-1 with TRBJ1-2; D might be TRBD1 (5 bases). Germline V lookup: CDR1 LGHDT, CDR2 YNNKEL (reference sequence). Trimming took off 1 base at V and 2 bases at J, with 17 bases between the two ends. The CDR3 runs 17 residues. The CDR3 loop reads CASSQGDRRFPNYGYTF. DNA for the CDR3: TGTGCCAGCAGCCAAGGGGACCGAAGGTTCCCGAACTATGGCTACACCTTC.

The sample holds a few counts of this clonotype. The rearrangement uses TRBV4-1 and TRBJ1-5, with no clear D. The V gene lost 0 bases and the J gene lost 1 base, with 10 bases spanning the gap. Per germline, CDR1 MGHRA and CDR2 YSYEKL. The CDR3 has 16 amino acids. CDR3 protein: CASSQEGEQSNQPQHF. Here the CDR3 DNA reads TGCGCCAGCAGCCAAGAAGGAGAACAGAGCAATCAGCCCCAGCATTTT.

This rearrangement joins TRBV7-8 to TRBJ2-3, with 11 nucleotides matching TRBD2. CDR1 and CDR2 (germline): SGHVS, FQNEAQ. Trimming at V came to 4 bases and at J to 4 bases, leaving 4 bases not matched to a gene. The CDR3 is 15 residues long. CDR3 in DNA: TGTGCCAGCAGCTATAGCGGGGGGGCATCAGATACGCAGTATTTT. Translating gives CASSYSGGASDTQYF.

This clonotype showed up many times. The rearrangement links TRBV3-1 to TRBJ2-7; D possibly matches TRBD1 or TRBD2 (5 bases each). Trimming took off 5 bases at V and 1 base at J, with 9 bases between the two ends. This CDR3 has 13 residues. Looked up from germline, CDR1 is LGHDT and CDR2 is YNNKEL (reference sequence). The CDR3 loop is CASSEGPSYEQYF. The DNA of the CDR3 is TGTGCCAGCAGCGAGGGACCTTCCTACGAGCAGTACTTC.

This clonotype was seen at least ten times. The gene calls are TRBV7-8 and TRBJ1-1; D gene uncertain. This CDR3 has 15 residues. Germline V gene sequence: CDR1 SGHVS, CDR2 FQNEAQ. The germline V and J ends were trimmed by 5 bases and 0 bases, with 13 bases remaining between them. In DNA form, the CDR3 reads TGTGCCAGCAGCCTCAGAAGCCTGGTGAACACTGAAGCTTTCTTT. Its translation is CASSLRSLVNTEAFF.

V and J are TRBV28 and TRBJ2-4; D is uncertain. The germline V and J ends were trimmed by 4 bases and 1 base, with 14 bases remaining between them. In germline, CDR1 is MDHEN, CDR2 SYDVKM. CDR3 size: 16 residues. The CDR3 nucleotides are TGTGCCAGCAGTTGGCCCCGGGCTTTGGCCAAAAACATTCAGTACTTC. This translates into CASSWPRALAKNIQYF.

This clonotype showed up many times. This chain connects TRBV6-2 or TRBV6-3 to TRBJ2-7; the D call may be TRBD1 or TRBD2 (5 bases each). Germline values: CDR1 MNHEY, CDR2 SVGEGT. This CDR3 comprises 13 residues. Trimming took 6 bases from V and 3 from J, leaving 12 bases between them. The chain's CDR3 is CASSLGENYEQYF. CDR3 nucleotides: TGTGCCAGCAGCCTGGGGGAAAACTACGAGCAGTACTTC.

The chain uses TRBV2 and TRBJ1-1, with D hard to call. CDR1 SNHLY and CDR2 FYNNEI come from the germline V gene. The CDR3 totals 15 residues. V dropped 6 bases and J dropped 4 bases, with 18 bases sitting between them. CDR3 residues: CASSGVPPSRTEAFF. DNA of the CDR3: TGTGCCAGCAGCGGCGTCCCCCCGTCGCGCACTGAAGCTTTCTTT.

This clonotype was observed many times. The rearrangement uses TRBV3-1 and TRBJ2-7, with TRBD1 as a possible D gene (6 bases). The CDR3 covers 16 residues. CDR1 LGHDT and CDR2 YNNKEL come from the germline V gene (reference sequence). Trimming took off 3 bases at V and 1 base at J, with 16 bases between the two ends. As DNA, the CDR3 is TGTGCCAGCAGCCACTGGGATGTACAGGGATCCTACGAGCAGTACTTC. As protein: CASSHWDVQGSYEQYF.